What follows is one T cell receptor beta chain and its context. It was RNA transcripts that yielded the amplified TCR beta CDR3 regions. When the TCR CDR3 underwent first-round RT-PCR, the HTBI primer set was used. TCRdb re-called the multiplex PCR reads with MiXCR, one entry per CDR3 protein. This sample has roughly 280,000 distinct CDR3 sequences, with over 15% found just once. The data derive from a study of T cells in Graves' hyperthyroidism and ophthalmopathy. Germline CDR1 DFQATT, CDR2 SNEGSKA (reference sequence). The CDR3 spans 14 residues. The sequencing input was blood. The V gene is TRBV20-1, the J gene TRBJ1-6, with TRBD1 matching over 10 bases. The TCR sequence derives from a woman aged 55-69 years with Graves' ophthalmopathy. The CDR3 sequence: CRGGTGVDNSPLHF. The CDR3 bases are TGCAGAGGGGGGACAGGGGTCGATAATTCACCCCTCCACTTT.